These 14 T cell receptor beta chains originate from one sample sequenced in a study of regulatory T cells in long-lasting Graves disease. Researchers made TCR beta libraries by using iRepertoire HTBI primers and running Arm-PCR on CDR3 regions. One entry per CDR3 protein results from TCRdb running MiXCR on the multiplex PCR reads. This table has roughly 500,000 distinct CDR3 sequences, roughly 13% appearing once. Described time point: newly diagnosed GD, antithyroid drugs for less than 3 months. From RNA extracted from PBMCs, the TCR library was made. These data were likewise used in another study, on T cells in Graves' hyperthyroidism and ophthalmopathy.

The sample was peripheral blood mononuclear cells (PBMCs), taken at new diagnosis, from a patient treated with antithyroid drugs. The receptors derive from a man younger than 40 with Graves disease.

This clonotype has more than one count but fewer than ten. Just one base apart from a much larger clone, this may be a read error. The chain links TRBV27 to TRBJ2-5, with TRBD2 as a possible D gene (6 bases). With 4 bases removed from V and 6 bases from J, the gap between germline ends came to 15 bases. The CDR3 covers 14 residues. From germline, CDR1 is MNHEY and CDR2 SMNVEV (reference sequence). DNA for the CDR3: TGTGCCAGCAGTTGGGGAGGAGGGACCCAGACCCAGTACTTC. As protein: CASSWGGGTQTQYF.

V is TRBV12-3 or TRBV12-4 and J is TRBJ2-7, with unresolved D. The V end was cut by 3 bases, the J end by 4 bases, with 7 bases between. The CDR3 length is 12 residues. CDR3 DNA: TGTGCCAGCAGTTTCGTCTTATACGAGCAGTACTTC. Translating gives CASSFVLYEQYF.

Many counts were recorded for this clonotype. The chain couples TRBV28 to TRBJ1-4; D unclear. Looked up from germline, CDR1 is MDHEN and CDR2 is SYDVKM. This CDR3 comprises 14 residues. Trimming left V 2 bases short and J 11 bases short, with 15 bases between. The CDR3 loop is CASSLNALPQKLFF. CDR3 in DNA: TGTGCCAGCAGTTTAAACGCGCTCCCGCAGAAACTGTTTTTT.

There are many counts of this clonotype. This chain uses TRBV27 with TRBJ1-3, with D uncertain. V was shortened by 5 bases and J by 0 bases, with 11 bases between the two germline ends. This CDR3 has 15 residues. Germline V gene data show CDR1 as MNHEY and CDR2 as SMNVEV (reference sequence). CDR3 DNA sequence: TGTGCCAGCAGTGCCCAAGACGGCTCTGGAAACACCATATATTTT. This gives the protein CASSAQDGSGNTIYF.

The table lists this clonotype with a few counts. V is TRBV5-1 and J is TRBJ1-2; D is undetermined. The V gene lost 2 bases and the J gene lost 4 bases, with 12 bases spanning the gap. Germline V gene sequence: CDR1 SGHRS, CDR2 YFSETQ. This CDR3 is 14 amino acids long. The CDR3: CASSFPGPGYGYTF. The CDR3 bases are TGCGCCAGCAGCTTCCCAGGCCCAGGCTATGGCTACACCTTC.

Ten or more counts support this clonotype. The chain is built from TRBV28 and TRBJ2-7, with TRBD2 matching over 7 bases. V shed 5 bases and J 4 bases; nucleotides not matched to a gene: 8. The CDR3 totals 14 residues. Per the germline V gene, CDR1 is MDHEN and CDR2 is SYDVKM. The CDR3 nucleotides read TGTGCCAGCAGTCTAGGGAGGGCCTTATACGAGCAGTACTTC. Protein product: CASSLGRALYEQYF.

This clonotype was recorded many times. The chain recombines TRBV2 with TRBJ1-1; 7 bases map to TRBD1. After removal of 9 bases from V and 2 bases from J, the junction contained 6 bases not matched to a gene. There are 13 residues in the CDR3. Germline-derived CDR1 and CDR2 are SNHLY and FYNNEI. The CDR3 loop reads CARVRQGNTEAFF. CDR3 nucleotide sequence: TGTGCCAGGGTAAGACAGGGAAACACTGAAGCTTTCTTT. The full variable domain, completed using reference TRBV2 and TRBJ1-1, is EPEVTQTPSHQVTQMGQEVILRCVPISNHLYFYWYRQILGQKVEFLVSFYNNEISEKSEIFDDQFSVERPDGSNFTLKIRSTKLEDSAMYFCARVRQGNTEAFFGQGTRLTVV.

This chain joins TRBV18 and TRBJ1-4, with no clear D. Between the trimmed V and J ends, which lost 7 bases and 7 bases, there was a span of 10 bases. CDR1 and CDR2 (germline): KGHSH, LQKENI. This CDR3 comprises 12 residues. The CDR3 DNA is TGTGCCAGCTACCGGGATAGTGAAAAACTGTTTTTT. Translating gives CASYRDSEKLFF.

This sequence joins TRBV11-2 and TRBJ2-7; D is perhaps TRBD1 (6 bases). This CDR3 contains 15 residues. Germline V gene sequence: CDR1 SGHAT, CDR2 FQNNGV. V lost 5 bases, J lost 7 bases, and 21 bases lay in between. CDR3 nucleotides: TGTGCCAGCAGCCTAGGCCCGGCCAGGGGCGGTGAGCAGTACTTC. Amino acids: CASSLGPARGGEQYF. The whole variable domain, filled in from reference TRBV11-2 and TRBJ2-7, reads EAGVAQSPRYKIIEKRQSVAFWCNPISGHATLYWYQQILGQGPKLLIQFQNNGVVDDSQLPKDRFSAERLKGVDSTLKIQPAKLEDSAVYLCASSLGPARGGEQYFGPGTRLTVT.

This clonotype was observed many times. The chain uses TRBV12-3 or TRBV12-4 and TRBJ2-1; 9 bases map to TRBD1. J lost 1 base, V lost 7 bases, and 5 bases had no gene match. The CDR3 length is 15 residues. The CDR3 is CASTVGQGSYNEQFF. For the CDR3, the DNA is TGTGCCAGCACCGTCGGACAGGGGTCCTACAATGAGCAGTTCTTC.

Ten or more counts support this clonotype. The chain's CDR3 is CASKGTTEGRVITDTQYF. The CDR3 DNA is TGTGCCAGCAAAGGGACTACTGAGGGAAGGGTAATCACAGATACGCAGTATTTT. This sequence joins TRBV27 and TRBJ2-3; 7 bases are a match to TRBD2. Germline V gene lookup returns CDR1 MNHEY and CDR2 SMNVEV (reference sequence). Trimming cost V 7 bases and J 2 bases; bases outside gene matches: 18. The CDR3 spans 18 residues.

In its sample, this clonotype was seen many times. The V call is TRBV5-6, the J call TRBJ2-3, with TRBD2 matching over 11 bases. V was clipped by 0 bases and J by 6 bases; unmatched bases: 6. This CDR3 contains 16 residues. Germline-derived CDR1 and CDR2 are SGHDT and YYEEEE. The CDR3 sequence: CASSLGLAGTVDTQYF. The CDR3 coding sequence is TGTGCCAGCAGCTTGGGACTAGCGGGGACCGTGGATACGCAGTATTTT.

This clonotype was seen a few times. The V call is TRBV29-1, the J call TRBJ2-1, with no clear D. The V end lost 4 bases, the J end lost 9 bases, and 13 bases lay between the germline ends. CDR3 length: 12 amino acids. Germline V gene lookup returns CDR1 SQVTM and CDR2 ANQGSEA. The CDR3 DNA reads TGCAGCGTTGGATACAGCGTCTTTGAGCAGTTCTTC. Residues: CSVGYSVFEQFF.

The chain employs TRBV11-2 and TRBJ2-6; a weak D match, TRBD2 (6 bases). CDR3 length: 16 residues. V lost 5 bases and J 2 bases, leaving 13 bases between the germline ends. Germline-derived CDR1 and CDR2 are SGHAT and FQNNGV. Written as DNA, the CDR3 is TGTGCCAGCAGCCCGGACGGGGGACCTGGGGCCAACGTCCTGACTTTC. Protein: CASSPDGGPGANVLTF.